The text below deals with one TCR beta chain. The sample belongs to a study of blood T cell repertoires in COVID-19. Overall study context: T cells, B-cell-depleted T cells, or PBMCs provided the cDNA or gDNA that served as material.

With 5 bases removed from V and 0 bases from J, the gap between germline ends came to 11 bases. The CDR3 totals 15 residues. CDR1 and CDR2 (germline): SGHNT, YYREEE (reference sequence). As processed by the authors: How many nucleated cells were present was estimated from reference gene primer amplification. The data were produced by immunoSEQ multiplex PCR, yet TCRdb's version contains in-frame clones alone and is incomplete. Clone size and V and J calls were adopted from that table, with D and trimming inferred from the DNA. Of about 230,000 clones listed, over 75% are singletons. This sequence joins TRBV5-4 and TRBJ1-4; unclear D gene. This receptor was identified in a man over 45 with COVID-19, enrolled during active disease. Sequencing was done on a sample of peripheral blood. This CDR3 is CASSSAGATNEKLFF. The CDR3 nucleotides read TGTGCCAGCAGTTCGGCGGGTGCAACTAATGAAAAACTGTTTTTT. The full variable domain, in which reference TRBV5-4 and TRBJ1-4 provide the parts outside the CDR3, is ETGVTQSPTHLIKTRGQQVTLRCSSQSGHNTVSWYQQALGQGPQFIFQYYREEENGRGNFPPRFSGLQFPNYSSELNVNALELDDSALYLCASSSAGATNEKLFFGSGTQLSVL.